Ten or more counts support the clone carrying this T cell receptor beta chain. Amplifying from RNA transcripts, the study obtained TCR beta CDR3 regions. In the first round, RT-PCR was carried out with HTBI primers, and a multiplex PCR formed the second round. TCRdb used MiXCR to reprocess the multiplex PCR reads, holding one entry per CDR3 protein. This sample yields about 500,000 distinct CDR3 sequences, of which less than 40% are seen a single time; less than 4.5% belongs to the top ten. The source of the sample is a study of Graves' ophthalmopathy and Graves' hyperthyroidism. The V gene lost 5 bases and the J gene lost 6 bases, with 8 bases spanning the gap. The CDR3 length is 10 residues. CDR1 and CDR2 from the germline V gene are SQVTM and ANQGSEA.

The chain has TRBV29-1 and TRBJ2-7; D may be TRBD1 (6 bases). The sequence was obtained from an adult man with Graves' hyperthyroidism. The sequenced sample was peripheral blood or thyroid tissue (not recorded which). CDR3 sequence (DNA): TGCAGCGTTTTGACAGGCGAGCAGTACTTC. It specifies CSVLTGEQYF.